What follows is one TCR beta chain and its context. As yet, its antigen is unknown. The data originate from a study of cytomegalovirus exposure and HLA in healthy donors. About the research overall: From donors who were HLA-typed, an early data release held 65 million to 85 million unique TCRs. Study-wide findings and caveats: Diagnosis of cytomegalovirus status made by the classifier reportedly showed high specificity and sensitivity. Most TCR sequences were rare, but some public TCRs occurred in many donors. Reportedly, HLA-A and HLA-B alleles of most subjects were accurately predicted from TCR beta.

The PCR employed 60 Vbeta primers together with 13 Jbeta primers. Assay: immunoSEQ multiplex PCR; the TCRdb copy retains only in-frame clones and omits some. The repertoire holds 90,000 to 120,000 clones, with around four fifths as singletons. Sequencing was carried out using PBMCs. This TCR derives from a man younger than 40 in good health and CMV-seronegative.

CDR3 amino acids: CAISESRGQVQDTDTQYF. The CDR3 region has the DNA TGTGCCATCAGTGAGTCCAGGGGACAGGTCCAGGACACAGATACGCAGTATTTT. The rearrangement uses TRBV10-3 and TRBJ2-3, with 8 bases identical to TRBD1. V shed 0 bases, J shed 2 bases, and the junction held 10 bases outside the gene matches. The CDR3 sequence is 18 residues long. The germline V gene has CDR1 ENHRY and CDR2 SYGVKD.